This TCR beta chain derives from a study of blood T cell repertoires in COVID-19 (dated by TCRdb to 2020 to 2021). The study in broad terms: Samples covering the acute and convalescent phases of COVID-19 were provided by collaborators in the United States, Italy and Spain. The prospective study material was composed of cDNA or gDNA derived from T cells, B-cell-depleted T cells, or PBMCs. Nearly every sample came with metadata listing a de-identified subject ID, COVID-19 status, age in years and sex. The repertoires were released in a freely available public database intended as a resource for research on the immune response to SARS-CoV-2. The dataset comprised deeply sampled blood TCRbeta repertoires from subjects exposed to, actively infected with, or recovered from COVID-19. The samples were drawn from the first 160 participants of the ongoing ImmuneRACE study and from 1,254 subjects provided by 6 global collaborators. Where available, HLA class I and class II types were obtained from metadata supplied by the sample provider rather than from assay-based typing.

TCRbeta CDR3 regions were amplified from genomic DNA using the immunoSEQ Assay, a bias-controlled multiplex PCR. As for how the authors treated the data: The number of nucleated cells in each sample was estimated from the amplification of reference gene primers within the assay. Sequence reads were collapsed and filtered to measure the absolute abundance of every unique TCRbeta CDR3 rearrangement. Productive Simpson clonality was computed per sample as the square root of Simpson's diversity index over productive rearrangements. TCRdb retrieved this table from immuneACCESS and kept in-frame rearrangements only. Not all clones are present; in checked studies, unresolved V genes account for under half, and no reason is known for the remainder. The DNA gave D and trimming, while V, J and clone size come from that table. The sample has 160,000 or so clones on record, roughly 80% of them singletons. 5.6% of the sample rests with the top ten.

Summary of the overall study and its limitations: The amount of clinical and demographic metadata varied by source and participant and was provided uncurated.

Concerning this clone itself: No cognate antigen has been identified for it. The input lacks base qualities; no much larger clone sits a single base away.

Looking up the germline V gene (reference sequence) yields CDR1 LNHDA and CDR2 SQIVND. At the junction V is shortened by 3 bases and J by 3 bases, with 12 bases in between. The CDR3 contains 15 residues, cysteine and phenylalanine counted. Only the CDR3 DNA is retained, 45 bases long and in frame from the first base. Enrolling through a virtual design, the prospective study's participants ranged in age from roughly 18 to 90 years and lived across some 23 United States geographic areas. In the prospective study, cohorts were assigned on the basis of participant-reported clinical history obtained from a screening survey and a study questionnaire. Mobile phlebotomists in the prospective study collected whole blood, serum and a nasopharyngeal or oropharyngeal swab from every participant. Participants in the prospective study had the option to provide additional blood draws and questionnaires over a roughly 2-month period. Before DNA extraction, blood samples from the prospective study were shipped at room temperature or frozen.

The chain employs TRBV19 and TRBJ2-1, with a tentative D gene TRBD2 over 5 matching bases. The origin of this receptor is a woman in her thirties or forties with acute COVID-19. The sequenced material came from PBMCs or T cells enriched from blood (not recorded which). The base sequence is TGTGCCAGTAGTATTGATGAGGGTGTCTACAATGAGCAGTTCTTC. Its coded protein is CASSIDEGVYNEQFF. Full variable domain (CDR3 extended with the reference TRBV19 and TRBJ2-1 proteins): DGGITQSPKYLFRKEGQNVTLSCEQNLNHDAMYWYRQDPGQGLRLIYYSQIVNDFQKGDIAEGYSVSREKKESFPLTVTSAQKNPTAFYLCASSIDEGVYNEQFFGPGTRLTVL.